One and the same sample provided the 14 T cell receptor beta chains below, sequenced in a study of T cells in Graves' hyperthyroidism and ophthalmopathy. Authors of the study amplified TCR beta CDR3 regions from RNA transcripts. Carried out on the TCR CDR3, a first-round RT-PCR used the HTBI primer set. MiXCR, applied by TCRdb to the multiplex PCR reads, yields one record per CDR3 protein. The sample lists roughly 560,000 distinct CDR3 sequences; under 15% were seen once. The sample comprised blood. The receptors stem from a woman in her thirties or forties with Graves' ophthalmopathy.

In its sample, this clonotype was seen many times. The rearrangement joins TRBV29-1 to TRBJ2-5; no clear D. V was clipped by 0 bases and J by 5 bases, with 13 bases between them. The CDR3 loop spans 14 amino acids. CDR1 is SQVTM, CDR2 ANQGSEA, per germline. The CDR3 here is CSVEDGSLRETQYF. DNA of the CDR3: TGCAGCGTTGAAGACGGCTCGTTAAGGGAGACCCAGTACTTC.

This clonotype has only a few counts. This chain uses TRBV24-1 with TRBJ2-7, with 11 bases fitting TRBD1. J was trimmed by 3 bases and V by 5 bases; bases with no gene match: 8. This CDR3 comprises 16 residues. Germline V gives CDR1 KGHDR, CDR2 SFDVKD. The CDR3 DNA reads TGTGCCACCAGTGGAATCGGGACAGGGGGTGGCTACGAGCAGTACTTC. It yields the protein CATSGIGTGGGYEQYF.

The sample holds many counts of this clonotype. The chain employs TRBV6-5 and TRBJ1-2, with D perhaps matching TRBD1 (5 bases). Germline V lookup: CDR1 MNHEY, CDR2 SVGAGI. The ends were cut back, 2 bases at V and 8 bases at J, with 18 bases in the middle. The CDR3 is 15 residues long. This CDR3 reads CASSYTAGMVEGYTF. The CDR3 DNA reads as TGTGCCAGCAGTTACACGGCAGGGATGGTGGAGGGCTACACCTTC.

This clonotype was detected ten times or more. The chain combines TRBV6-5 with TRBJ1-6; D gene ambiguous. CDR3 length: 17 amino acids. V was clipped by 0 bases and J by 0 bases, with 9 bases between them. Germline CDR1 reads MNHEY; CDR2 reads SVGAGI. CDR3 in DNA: TGTGCCAGCAGTTACTCCGGGGAGAGCTCCTATAATTCACCCCTCCACTTT. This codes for CASSYSGESSYNSPLHF.

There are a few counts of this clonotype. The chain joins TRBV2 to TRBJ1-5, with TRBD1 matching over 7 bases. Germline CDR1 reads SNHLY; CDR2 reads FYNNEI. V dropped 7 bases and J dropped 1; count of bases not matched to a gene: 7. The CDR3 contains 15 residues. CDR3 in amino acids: CASKTGEGSNQPQHF. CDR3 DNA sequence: TGTGCCAGCAAAACAGGGGAAGGGAGCAATCAGCCCCAGCATTTT.

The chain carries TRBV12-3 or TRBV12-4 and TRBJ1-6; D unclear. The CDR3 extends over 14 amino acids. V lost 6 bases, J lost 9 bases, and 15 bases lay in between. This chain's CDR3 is CASSKTSSPSPLHF. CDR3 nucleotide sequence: TGTGCCAGCAGCAAGACGAGTTCGCCTTCACCCCTCCACTTT.

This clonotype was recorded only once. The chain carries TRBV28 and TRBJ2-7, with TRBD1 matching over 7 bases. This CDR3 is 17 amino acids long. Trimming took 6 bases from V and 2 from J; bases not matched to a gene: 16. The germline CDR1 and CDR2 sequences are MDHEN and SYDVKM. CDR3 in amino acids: CASSSQGGQPSTYEQYF. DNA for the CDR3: TGTGCCAGCAGCTCCCAAGGGGGACAGCCTTCAACCTACGAGCAGTACTTC.

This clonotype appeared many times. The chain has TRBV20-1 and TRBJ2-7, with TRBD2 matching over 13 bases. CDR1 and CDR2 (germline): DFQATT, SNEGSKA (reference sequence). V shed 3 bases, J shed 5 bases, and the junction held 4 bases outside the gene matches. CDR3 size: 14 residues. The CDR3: CSASVLAGGDEQYF. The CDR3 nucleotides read TGCAGTGCTAGTGTACTAGCGGGGGGGGACGAGCAGTACTTC.

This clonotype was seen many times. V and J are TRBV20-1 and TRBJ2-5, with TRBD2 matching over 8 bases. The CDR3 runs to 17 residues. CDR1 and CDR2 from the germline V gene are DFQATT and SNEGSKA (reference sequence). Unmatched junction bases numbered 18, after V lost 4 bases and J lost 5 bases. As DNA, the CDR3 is TGCAGTGCTAACCCTCCCTTCGGTAGCGGGAAAAGGGAGACCCAGTACTTC. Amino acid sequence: CSANPPFGSGKRETQYF.

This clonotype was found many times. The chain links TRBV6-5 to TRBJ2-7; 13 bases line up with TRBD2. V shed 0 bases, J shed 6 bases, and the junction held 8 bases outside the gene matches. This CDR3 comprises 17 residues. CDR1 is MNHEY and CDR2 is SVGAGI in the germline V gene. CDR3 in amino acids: CASSYSSPGTSGIEQYF. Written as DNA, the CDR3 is TGTGCCAGCAGTTACTCGTCCCCCGGGACTAGCGGGATCGAGCAGTACTTC.

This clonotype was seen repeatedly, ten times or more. As DNA, the CDR3 is TGTGCCAGCAGCCCTACGGGGGGCCCATTCAATCAGCCCCAGCATTTT. Protein product: CASSPTGGPFNQPQHF. The chain has TRBV28 and TRBJ1-5, with D possibly matching TRBD1 (6 bases). V lost 6 bases to trimming and J lost 3 bases, with 18 bases between them. Germline loops: CDR1 MDHEN, CDR2 SYDVKM. The CDR3 runs to 16 residues.

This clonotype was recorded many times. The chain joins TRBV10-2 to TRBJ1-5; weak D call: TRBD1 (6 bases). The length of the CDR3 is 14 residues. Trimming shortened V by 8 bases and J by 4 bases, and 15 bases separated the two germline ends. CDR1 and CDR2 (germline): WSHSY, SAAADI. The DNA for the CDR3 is TGCGCCAGCGGAAAAGGGGGTACTAATCAGCCCCAGCATTTT. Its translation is CASGKGGTNQPQHF.

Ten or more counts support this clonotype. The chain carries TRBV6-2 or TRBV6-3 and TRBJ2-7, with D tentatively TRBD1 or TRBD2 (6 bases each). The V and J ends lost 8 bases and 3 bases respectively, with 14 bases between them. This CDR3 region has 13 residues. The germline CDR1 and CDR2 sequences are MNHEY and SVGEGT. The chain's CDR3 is CASSRGGIYEQYF. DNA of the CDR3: TGTGCCAGCTCGCGAGGGGGGATCTACGAGCAGTACTTC.

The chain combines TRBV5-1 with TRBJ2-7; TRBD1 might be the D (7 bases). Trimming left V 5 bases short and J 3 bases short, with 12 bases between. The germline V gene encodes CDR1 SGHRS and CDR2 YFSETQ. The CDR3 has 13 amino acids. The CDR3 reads CASRTGDFYEQYF. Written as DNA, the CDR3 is TGCGCCAGCAGAACAGGGGACTTCTACGAGCAGTACTTC.